This note documents a single T cell receptor (beta chain) sequence. Participants had their cohort set by participant-reported clinical history. These data are taken from a study of blood T cell repertoires in COVID-19. Method: immunoSEQ multiplex PCR; TCRdb's copy keeps in-frame clones and lacks some. The table lists around 170,000 clones, 80% to 85% of them singletons, with nearly 8% in the top ten. Per the germline V gene, CDR1 is LNHDA and CDR2 is SQIVND (reference sequence). This CDR3 is 17 amino acids long. J gave up 4 bases and V 6 bases, and 16 bases lay outside the gene matches. The chain couples TRBV19 to TRBJ2-7; 9 bases map to TRBD2. Sequencing was done on a sample of PBMCs or T cells enriched from blood (not recorded which). This sequence was found in a woman aged 45 to 65 who had recovered from COVID-19. The CDR3 loop is CASSPPRKEAGGYEQYF. CDR3 DNA: TGTGCCAGTAGCCCACCTCGAAAAGAAGCGGGAGGATACGAGCAGTACTTC.